This T cell receptor (beta chain) originates from a study of cytomegalovirus exposure and HLA in healthy donors. This clone showed up just a few times. Its antigen remains unidentified. The PCR contained 60 Vbeta and 13 Jbeta primers. Clones were read by immunoSEQ multiplex PCR, and TCRdb kept only the in-frame ones, dropping some. The sample carries about 150,000 clones, 70% to 85% recorded once. Per germline, CDR1 SGHTA and CDR2 FQGNSA. The CDR3 extends over 12 amino acids. V gave up 5 bases and J gave up 0 bases, with 4 bases separating them. General study results and limits: Cytomegalovirus association was listed for 164 TCR beta chains.

The clonotype comes from a man aged 25-40 years in good health and CMV-seronegative. This chain connects TRBV7-2 to TRBJ2-5; no reliable D call. Sequences were obtained from PBMCs. CDR3 DNA sequence: TGTGCCAGCAGCGTAAACCAAGAGACCCAGTACTTC. Amino acids: CASSVNQETQYF.